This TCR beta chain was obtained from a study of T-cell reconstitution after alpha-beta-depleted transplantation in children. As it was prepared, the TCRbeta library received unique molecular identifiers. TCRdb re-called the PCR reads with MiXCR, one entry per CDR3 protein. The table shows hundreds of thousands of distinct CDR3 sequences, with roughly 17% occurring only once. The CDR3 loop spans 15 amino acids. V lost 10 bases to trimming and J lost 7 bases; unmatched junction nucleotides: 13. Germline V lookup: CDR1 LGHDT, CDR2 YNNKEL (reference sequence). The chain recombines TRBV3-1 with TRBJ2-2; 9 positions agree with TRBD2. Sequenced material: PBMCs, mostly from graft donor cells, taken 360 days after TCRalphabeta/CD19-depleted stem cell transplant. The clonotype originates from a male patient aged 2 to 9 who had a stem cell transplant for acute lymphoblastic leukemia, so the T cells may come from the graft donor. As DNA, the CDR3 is TGTGCCACCTGCCGCAGCGGGAGGTTTAGCGGGGAGCTGTTTTTT. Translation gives CATCRSGRFSGELFF.